The source of this T cell receptor beta chain is a study of beta chain features in type 1 diabetes. CD4+ naive, central memory, regulatory and stem cell-like memory subsets were isolated by sorting on CD45RO/CCR7/CD25/CD127/CD95/CD27. The study's findings and limits: Shortening that was moderate but significant affected the TCRB CDR3s of Type 1 diabetes patients in all four CD4+ subsets.

Trimming shortened V by 4 bases and J by 2 bases, and 12 bases separated the two germline ends. CDR3 length equals 15 residues. CDR1 is SGDLS, CDR2 YYNGEE, per germline. With respect to this clone: Antigen specificity is unknown.

The whole isolated RNA underwent reverse transcription, so sequencing captured expressed TCRB transcripts. TCRdb's copy holds only in-frame clones and misses some; the assay was immunoSEQ multiplex PCR. This sample has over 150,000 clones; about 9% occur once, and the top ten carry 0.45% to 0.6%. J is TRBJ2-2 and V is TRBV9; the D is unclear. The sequence was collected from a woman younger than 30 with type 1 diabetes. The sequenced sample consisted of central memory CD4+ T cells from blood. The CDR3 nucleotides read TGTGCCAGCAGCACCGGGTCCCTTAACACCGGGGAGCTGTTTTTT. As protein: CASSTGSLNTGELFF.